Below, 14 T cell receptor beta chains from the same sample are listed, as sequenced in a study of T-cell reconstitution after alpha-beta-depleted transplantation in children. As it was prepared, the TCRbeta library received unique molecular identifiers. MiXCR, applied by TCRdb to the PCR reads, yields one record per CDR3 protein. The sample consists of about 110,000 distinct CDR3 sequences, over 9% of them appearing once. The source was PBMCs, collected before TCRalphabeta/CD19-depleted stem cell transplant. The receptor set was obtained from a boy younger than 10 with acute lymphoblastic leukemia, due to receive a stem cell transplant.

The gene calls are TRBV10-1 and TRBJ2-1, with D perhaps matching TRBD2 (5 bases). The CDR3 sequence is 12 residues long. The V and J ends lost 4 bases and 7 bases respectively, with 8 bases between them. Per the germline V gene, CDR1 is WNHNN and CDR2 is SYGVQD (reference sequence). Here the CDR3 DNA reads TGCGCCAGCAGTGTCGGGGAAAATGAGCAGTTCTTC. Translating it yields CASSVGENEQFF.

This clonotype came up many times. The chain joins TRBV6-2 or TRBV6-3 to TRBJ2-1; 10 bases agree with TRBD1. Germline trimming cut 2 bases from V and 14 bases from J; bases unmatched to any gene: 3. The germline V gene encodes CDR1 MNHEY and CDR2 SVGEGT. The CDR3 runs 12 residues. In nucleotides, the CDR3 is TGTGCCAGCAGTTACACCGGGACAGGGGAGTTCTTC. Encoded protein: CASSYTGTGEFF.

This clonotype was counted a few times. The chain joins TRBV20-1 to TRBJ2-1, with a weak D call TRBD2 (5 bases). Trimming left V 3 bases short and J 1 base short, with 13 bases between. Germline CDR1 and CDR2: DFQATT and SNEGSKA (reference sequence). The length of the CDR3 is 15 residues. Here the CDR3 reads CSASYGGSSYNEQFF. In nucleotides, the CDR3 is TGCAGTGCTAGTTATGGCGGGTCTTCCTACAATGAGCAGTTCTTC.

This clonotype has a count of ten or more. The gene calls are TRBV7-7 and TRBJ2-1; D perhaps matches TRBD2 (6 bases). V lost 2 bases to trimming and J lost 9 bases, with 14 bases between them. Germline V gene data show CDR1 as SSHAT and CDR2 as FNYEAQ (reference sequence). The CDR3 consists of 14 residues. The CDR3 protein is CASSLFLREGEQFF. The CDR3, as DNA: TGTGCCAGCAGCTTATTTTTGCGGGAAGGTGAGCAGTTCTTC.

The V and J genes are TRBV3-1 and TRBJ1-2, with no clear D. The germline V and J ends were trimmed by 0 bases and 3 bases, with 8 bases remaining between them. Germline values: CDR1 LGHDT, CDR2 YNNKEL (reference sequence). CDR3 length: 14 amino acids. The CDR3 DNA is TGTGCCAGCAGCCAAGAGGCAGGAGACTATGGCTACACCTTC. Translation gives CASSQEAGDYGYTF.

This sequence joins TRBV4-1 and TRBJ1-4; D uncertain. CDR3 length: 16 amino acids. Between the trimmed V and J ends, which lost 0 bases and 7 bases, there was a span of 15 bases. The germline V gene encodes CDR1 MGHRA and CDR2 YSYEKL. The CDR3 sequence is CASSQEMGPQPEKLFF. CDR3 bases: TGCGCCAGCAGCCAAGAAATGGGCCCGCAGCCTGAAAAACTGTTTTTT.

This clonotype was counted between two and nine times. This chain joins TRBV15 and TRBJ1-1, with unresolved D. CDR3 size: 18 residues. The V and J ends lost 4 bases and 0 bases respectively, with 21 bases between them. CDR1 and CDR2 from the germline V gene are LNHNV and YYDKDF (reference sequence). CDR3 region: CATSTHPRRESMNTEAFF. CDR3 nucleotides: TGTGCCACCAGCACCCACCCTAGGCGGGAATCAATGAACACTGAAGCTTTCTTT.

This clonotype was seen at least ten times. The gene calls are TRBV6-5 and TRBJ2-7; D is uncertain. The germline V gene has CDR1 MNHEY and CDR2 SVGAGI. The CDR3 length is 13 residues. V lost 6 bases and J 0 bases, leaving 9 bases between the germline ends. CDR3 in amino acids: CASRLRDSYEQYF. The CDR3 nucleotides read TGTGCCAGCAGACTCAGAGACTCCTACGAGCAGTACTTC.

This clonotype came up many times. The CDR3: CASSVGRGPYEQYF. The CDR3 bases are TGTGCCAGCAGCGTAGGCAGGGGCCCCTACGAGCAGTACTTC. This chain uses TRBV7-2 with TRBJ2-7; D possibly corresponds to TRBD1 (6 bases). The CDR3 is 14 residues long. Germline CDR1 SGHTA, CDR2 FQGNSA. V lost 5 bases and J lost 2, with 13 bases in between.

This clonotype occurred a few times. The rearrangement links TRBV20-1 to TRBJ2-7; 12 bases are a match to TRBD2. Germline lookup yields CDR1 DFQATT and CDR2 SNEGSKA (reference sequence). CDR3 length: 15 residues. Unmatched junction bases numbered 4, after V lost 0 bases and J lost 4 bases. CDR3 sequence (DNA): TGCAGTGCTAGAGAGGGGACTAGCGGGTTGTACGAGCAGTACTTC. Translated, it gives CSAREGTSGLYEQYF.

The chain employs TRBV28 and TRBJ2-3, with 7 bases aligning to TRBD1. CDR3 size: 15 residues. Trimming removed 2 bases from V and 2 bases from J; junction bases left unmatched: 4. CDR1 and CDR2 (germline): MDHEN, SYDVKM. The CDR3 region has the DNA TGTGCCAGCAGTTTACCTGGGACAGCCACAGATACGCAGTATTTT. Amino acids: CASSLPGTATDTQYF.

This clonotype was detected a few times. The CDR3 here is CASSVVWTATEAFF. In DNA, the CDR3 is TGTGCCAGCAGTGTAGTATGGACAGCCACTGAAGCTTTCTTT. The chain uses TRBV6-1 and TRBJ1-1; tentative D call: TRBD1 (6 bases). The CDR3 is 14 amino acids. Looked up from germline, CDR1 is MNHNS and CDR2 is SASEGT. V lost 4 bases to trimming and J lost 4 bases, with 13 bases between them.

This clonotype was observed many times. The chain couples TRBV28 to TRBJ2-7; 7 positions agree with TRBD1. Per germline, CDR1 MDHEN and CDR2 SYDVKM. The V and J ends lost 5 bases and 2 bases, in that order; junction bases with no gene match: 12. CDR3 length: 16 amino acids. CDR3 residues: CASSPHRGSMAYEQYF. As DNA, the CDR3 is TGTGCCAGCAGTCCACACAGGGGATCCATGGCCTACGAGCAGTACTTC.

Here the CDR3 DNA reads TGTGCCAGTAGTATAGACCGGGACACCGGCGAAGATACGCAGTATTTT. Protein product: CASSIDRDTGEDTQYF. The chain couples TRBV19 to TRBJ2-3, with a possible D match to TRBD1 (6 bases). The CDR3 extends over 16 amino acids. The V gene lost 0 bases and the J gene lost 5 bases, with 15 bases spanning the gap. CDR1 and CDR2 (germline): LNHDA, SQIVND (reference sequence).